A single sample is the source of the 9 T cell receptor beta chains below, sequenced in a study of blood T cells in healthy people across ages. A second PCR of 7 to 11 cycles used a sample-barcoded 5' primer and a J-beta primer mix. In TCRdb, the 5' RACE reads were re-called with MiXCR into one record per CDR3 protein. The sample includes roughly 800,000 distinct CDR3 sequences, about 25% of them seen just once. These same records also appear under a second study, on T cells of mothers and their children.

Material: blood. All receptors come from a boy younger than 18 in good health.

This clonotype showed up just a few times. The chain combines TRBV29-1 with TRBJ1-1; maybe TRBD1 (6 bases). The V gene lost 4 bases and the J gene lost 2 bases, with 11 bases spanning the gap. The CDR3 sequence is 13 residues long. Germline V gene lookup returns CDR1 SQVTM and CDR2 ANQGSEA. The CDR3 DNA reads TGCAGCGTTGCGACGGGGGGCAACACTGAAGCTTTCTTT. Protein sequence: CSVATGGNTEAFF.

This clonotype was picked up a small number of times. The chain is built from TRBV28 and TRBJ2-7; no clear D. Germline CDR1 is MDHEN and CDR2 is SYDVKM. V was clipped by 8 bases and J by 3 bases, with 5 bases between them. The CDR3 totals 10 residues. The CDR3, as DNA: TGTGCCAGCGGGCACTACGAGCAGTACTTC. Protein product: CASGHYEQYF.

This clonotype was recorded a few times. The chain links TRBV27 to TRBJ1-4; no clear D. The CDR3 totals 14 residues. The germline CDR1 and CDR2 sequences are MNHEY and SMNVEV (reference sequence). V was cut by 2 bases and J by 10 bases, with 14 bases left in between. CDR3 in DNA: TGTGCCAGCAGTTTAAGGGCAGGACTATCAAAACTGTTTTTT. It codes for CASSLRAGLSKLFF.

V and J are TRBV7-2 and TRBJ2-2; D is perhaps TRBD2 (5 bases). The CDR3 loop spans 13 amino acids. V was pared by 5 bases and J by 6 bases, with 10 bases between. Germline V gene lookup returns CDR1 SGHTA and CDR2 FQGNSA. DNA of the CDR3: TGTGCCAGCAGCCCGGTGGGAGCCGGGGAGCTGTTTTTT. Translating gives CASSPVGAGELFF.

This chain joins TRBV14 and TRBJ1-2; D is unresolved. Per germline, CDR1 SGHDN and CDR2 FVKESK. Trimming took off 0 bases at V and 8 bases at J, with 13 bases between the two ends. The CDR3 contains 14 residues. The CDR3 DNA follows: TGTGCCAGCAGCCAAGATCTCAATTGGGGAGGCTACACCTTC. Residues: CASSQDLNWGGYTF.

The chain uses TRBV30 and TRBJ1-3; D is ambiguous. V gave up 3 bases and J gave up 2 bases, with 11 bases separating them. Germline values: CDR1 GTSNPN, CDR2 SVGIG (reference sequence). This CDR3 comprises 14 residues. CDR3 residues: CAWRTGGAGNTIYF. The CDR3 DNA reads as TGTGCCTGGAGAACTGGAGGAGCTGGAAACACCATATATTTT.

This clonotype was seen only a few times. The V and J genes are TRBV7-2 and TRBJ2-1; 9 bases are a match to TRBD1. The junction had 5 bases not matched to a gene; V was cut back by 4 bases and J by 7 bases. The length of the CDR3 is 14 residues. The V gene's germline CDR1 is SGHTA and CDR2 FQGNSA. CDR3 protein: CASSWDRVANEQFF. In DNA, the CDR3 is TGTGCCAGCAGCTGGGACAGGGTTGCGAATGAGCAGTTCTTC.

The chain employs TRBV15 and TRBJ1-2; no definite D call. The V end was cut by 6 bases, the J end by 6 bases, with 8 bases between. This CDR3 comprises 11 residues. The germline V gene encodes CDR1 LNHNV and CDR2 YYDKDF (reference sequence). The CDR3 DNA sequence: TGTGCCACCAGGGAATCAGATGGCTACACCTTC. This gives the protein CATRESDGYTF.

The chain combines TRBV7-2 with TRBJ2-1; 7 positions agree with TRBD2. The J call is uncertain, as TRBJ2-5 better fits the DNA end. From germline, CDR1 is SGHTA and CDR2 FQGNSA. The CDR3 is 14 residues long. This CDR3 reads CAAKRGGPGETQYF. The CDR3 bases are TGTGCCGCCAAAAGGGGAGGGCCGGGGGAGACCCAGTACTTC.